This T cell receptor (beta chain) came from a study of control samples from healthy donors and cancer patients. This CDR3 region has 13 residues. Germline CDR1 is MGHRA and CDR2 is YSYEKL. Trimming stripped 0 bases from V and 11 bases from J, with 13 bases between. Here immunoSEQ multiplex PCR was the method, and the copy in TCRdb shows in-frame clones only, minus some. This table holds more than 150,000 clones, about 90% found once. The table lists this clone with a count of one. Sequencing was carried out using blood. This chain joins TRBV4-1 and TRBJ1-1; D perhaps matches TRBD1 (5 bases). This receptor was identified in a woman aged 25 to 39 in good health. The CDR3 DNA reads TGCGCCAGCAGCCAAGAGGTTCGGGGGGAGGCTTTCTTT. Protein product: CASSQEVRGEAFF.